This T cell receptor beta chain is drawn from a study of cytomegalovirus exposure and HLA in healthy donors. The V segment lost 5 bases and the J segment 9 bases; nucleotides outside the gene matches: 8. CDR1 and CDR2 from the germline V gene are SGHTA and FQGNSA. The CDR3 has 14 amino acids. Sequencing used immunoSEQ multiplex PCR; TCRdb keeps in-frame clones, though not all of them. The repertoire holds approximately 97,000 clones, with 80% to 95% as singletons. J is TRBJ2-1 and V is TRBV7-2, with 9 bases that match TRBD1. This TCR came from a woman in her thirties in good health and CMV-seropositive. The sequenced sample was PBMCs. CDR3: CASSPDRGGGEQFF. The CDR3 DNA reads TGTGCCAGCAGCCCCGACAGGGGGGGTGGTGAGCAGTTCTTC.